Listed here are 17 T cell receptor beta chains from one sample, sequenced in a study of shared clonotypes between healthy human individuals. Only in-frame clones appear in the TCRdb table, and some are missing; sequencing was by immunoSEQ multiplex PCR. The table has roughly 2.5 million clones, approximately 92% seen once. Sample: naive CD4+ T cells sorted from blood. Regarding subset: CD45RA+ positively selected. These receptors were collected from a man between 18 and 29 years old in good health.

This clone has only one observation. The chain is built from TRBV4-1 and TRBJ2-1; 12 bases are a match to TRBD2. This CDR3 is built from 15 residues. In germline, CDR1 is MGHRA, CDR2 YSYEKL. J lost 7 bases, V lost 4 bases, and 5 bases had no gene match. The CDR3 spells CASSRTSGVMNEQFF. The CDR3 nucleotides are TGCGCCAGCAGCCGGACTAGCGGGGTGATGAATGAGCAGTTCTTC.

The CDR3 is CAITPTGNEAFF. The CDR3 DNA is TGTGCCATCACCCCGACAGGCAATGAAGCTTTCTTT. The gene calls are TRBV10-3 and TRBJ1-1, with D possibly being TRBD1 (6 bases). V dropped 7 bases and J dropped 7 bases, with 13 bases sitting between them. This CDR3 is built from 12 residues. The V gene's germline CDR1 is ENHRY and CDR2 SYGVKD.

The chain employs TRBV30 and TRBJ2-5; D is possibly TRBD2 (6 bases). V lost 7 bases and J lost 2, with 17 bases in between. CDR3 size: 14 residues. Germline loops: CDR1 GTSNPN, CDR2 SVGIG (reference sequence). The CDR3 here is CAYTGGAGQETQYF. In nucleotides, the CDR3 is TGTGCCTACACCGGGGGAGCAGGGCAAGAGACCCAGTACTTC.

The V and J genes are TRBV4-3 and TRBJ1-6; D is unresolved. CDR1 is LGHNA, CDR2 YSLEER, per germline. The CDR3 spans 16 residues. V lost 2 bases to trimming and J lost 6 bases, with 14 bases between them. The CDR3 bases are TGCGCCAGCAGCCAACTCCCCCAGAACTCTAATTCACCCCTCCACTTT. Protein product: CASSQLPQNSNSPLHF.

The chain couples TRBV9 to TRBJ2-1; 7 bases map to TRBD2. The CDR3 extends over 14 amino acids. CDR1 is SGDLS, CDR2 YYNGEE, per germline. Trimming removed 0 bases from V and 7 bases from J; junction bases left unmatched: 4. CDR3: CASSVGGSMNEQFF. DNA of the CDR3: TGTGCCAGCAGCGTAGGCGGGAGTATGAATGAGCAGTTCTTC.

This clone was recorded only once. The chain couples TRBV28 to TRBJ1-3; D unclear. The CDR3 is 14 amino acids. Germline V lookup: CDR1 MDHEN, CDR2 SYDVKM. V was trimmed by 2 bases and J by 4 bases, leaving 9 bases between them. In nucleotides, the CDR3 is TGTGCCAGCAGTTTACGGGGAACGGGAAACACCATATATTTT. This encodes CASSLRGTGNTIYF.

CDR3 sequence reads: CASRSTSGTDTQYF. CDR3 nucleotide sequence: TGTGCCAGTAGATCGACTAGCGGAACAGATACGCAGTATTTT. The chain carries TRBV19 and TRBJ2-3; 9 bases agree with TRBD2. Trimming cost V 6 bases and J 3 bases; bases outside gene matches: 4. Per germline, CDR1 LNHDA and CDR2 SQIVND (reference sequence). The CDR3 is 14 residues long.

The chain has TRBV9 and TRBJ2-7; 8 nucleotides line up with TRBD2. The CDR3 consists of 14 residues. Germline trimming cut 4 bases from V and 4 bases from J; bases unmatched to any gene: 7. The germline V gene encodes CDR1 SGDLS and CDR2 YYNGEE. In nucleotides, the CDR3 is TGTGCCAGCAGCCCAACGGGAGGGCTATACGAGCAGTACTTC. This sequence encodes CASSPTGGLYEQYF.

This rearrangement joins TRBV4-3 to TRBJ1-4; D is ambiguous. V was clipped by 0 bases and J by 10 bases, with 9 bases between them. The length of the CDR3 is 13 residues. Germline V gene sequence: CDR1 LGHNA, CDR2 YSLEER. DNA of the CDR3: TGCGCCAGCAGCCAAGATTGGCCTGGAAAACTGTTTTTT. This gives the protein CASSQDWPGKLFF.

The rearrangement joins TRBV18 to TRBJ2-7; 9 bases align to TRBD1. Looked up from germline, CDR1 is KGHSH and CDR2 is LQKENI. The CDR3 totals 15 residues. The junction had 13 bases not matched to a gene; V was cut back by 6 bases and J by 7 bases. The CDR3 nucleotides read TGTGCCAGCTCCCTAGTCGGGACAGGGAAAATGGAGCAGTACTTC. Its translation: CASSLVGTGKMEQYF.

The rearrangement uses TRBV6-1 and TRBJ2-2, with D uncertain. In germline, CDR1 is MNHNS, CDR2 SASEGT. The CDR3 spans 18 residues. Trimming pared 0 bases from V and 2 bases from J, leaving 16 bases between. In DNA, the CDR3 is TGTGCCAGCAGTGAAGCGCTTCGAGGTCTCACCAACACCGGGGAGCTGTTTTTT. Protein sequence: CASSEALRGLTNTGELFF.

The chain joins TRBV30 to TRBJ1-3; no clear D gene. V lost 5 bases and J 2 bases, leaving 7 bases between the germline ends. Looked up from germline, CDR1 is GTSNPN and CDR2 is SVGIG (reference sequence). The CDR3 runs 12 residues. CDR3 sequence (DNA): TGTGCCTGGGCCCCCCCTGGAAACACCATATATTTT. Translating it yields CAWAPPGNTIYF.

Notes on this clone: Other nucleotide sequences in the sample specify the same CDR3. The chain combines TRBV9 with TRBJ2-2; D perhaps matches TRBD2 (6 bases). V was pared by 2 bases and J by 4 bases, with 6 bases between. The CDR3 runs to 13 residues. Germline V CDR1 and CDR2: SGDLS, YYNGEE. CDR3 sequence reads: CASSVGGTGELFF. CDR3 sequence (DNA): TGTGCCAGCAGCGTCGGGGGCACCGGGGAGCTGTTTTTT.

The J gene is TRBJ2-2, the V gene TRBV25-1, with 10 positions matching TRBD1. Germline V gives CDR1 MGHDK, CDR2 SYGVNS. This CDR3 contains 17 residues. J gave up 4 bases and V 4 bases, and 9 bases lay outside the gene matches. The CDR3 spells CASSGTGQGGITGELFF. The CDR3 DNA reads as TGTGCCAGCAGTGGCACAGGACAGGGGGGGATCACCGGGGAGCTGTTTTTT.

Of note for this clone: The identical CDR3 is also encoded by other nucleotide sequences in the sample. The rearrangement joins TRBV7-9 to TRBJ1-2; D is undetermined. Trimming left V 0 bases short and J 2 bases short, with 4 bases between. This CDR3 is 13 amino acids long. Germline values: CDR1 SEHNR, CDR2 FQNEAQ (reference sequence). As DNA, the CDR3 is TGTGCCAGCAGCTTAGCGAGCAACTATGGCTACACCTTC. It yields the protein CASSLASNYGYTF.

The chain recombines TRBV5-8 with TRBJ2-5, with D uncertain. Trimming removed 0 bases at V and 1 base at J, with 13 bases between. Looked up from germline, CDR1 is SGHTS and CDR2 is YDEGEE. The CDR3 consists of 16 residues. The CDR3 nucleotides are TGTGCCAGCAGCTTGGGTCGCGGTTTGGGCCAAGAGACCCAGTACTTC. Encoded protein: CASSLGRGLGQETQYF.

The rearrangement links TRBV12-1 to TRBJ2-7; TRBD2 is the table's D call and was not checked against the DNA. TRBV12-1 is a pseudogene segment. The CDR3 is 18 residues long. The chain's CDR3 is CAKMGPAGAGGPSYEQYF. Here the CDR3 DNA reads TGTGCCAAGATGGGTCCGGCCGGAGCGGGAGGGCCCTCCTACGAGCAGTACTTC.